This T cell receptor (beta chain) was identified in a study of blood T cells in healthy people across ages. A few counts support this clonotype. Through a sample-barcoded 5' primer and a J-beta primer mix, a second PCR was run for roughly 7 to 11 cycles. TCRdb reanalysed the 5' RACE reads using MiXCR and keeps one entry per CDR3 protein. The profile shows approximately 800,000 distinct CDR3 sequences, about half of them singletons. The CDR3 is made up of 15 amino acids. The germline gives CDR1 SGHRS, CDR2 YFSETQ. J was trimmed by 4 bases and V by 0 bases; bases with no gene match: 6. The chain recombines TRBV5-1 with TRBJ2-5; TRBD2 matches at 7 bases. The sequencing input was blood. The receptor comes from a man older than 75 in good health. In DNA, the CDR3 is TGCGCCAGCAGCTTGGTGGGAGGGCCTCTAGAGACCCAGTACTTC. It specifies CASSLVGGPLETQYF.